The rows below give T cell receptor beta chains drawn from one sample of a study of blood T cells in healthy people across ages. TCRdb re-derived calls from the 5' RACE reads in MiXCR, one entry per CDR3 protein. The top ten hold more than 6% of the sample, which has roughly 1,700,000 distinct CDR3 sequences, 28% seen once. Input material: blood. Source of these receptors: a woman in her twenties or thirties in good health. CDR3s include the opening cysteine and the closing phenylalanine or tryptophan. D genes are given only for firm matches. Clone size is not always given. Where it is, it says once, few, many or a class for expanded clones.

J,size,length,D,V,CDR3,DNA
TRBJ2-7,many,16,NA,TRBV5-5,CASSFPPKSESYEQYF,TGTGCCAGCAGCTTTCCCCCTAAGTCGGAGAGCTACGAGCAGTACTTC
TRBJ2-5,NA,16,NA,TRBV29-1,CSVEAPDREGPETQYF,TGCAGCGTTGAAGCCCCGGACAGGGAGGGACCAGAGACCCAGTACTTC
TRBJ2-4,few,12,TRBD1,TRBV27,CVSSPDRAIQYF,TGTGTCAGCAGTCCGGACAGGGCCATTCAGTACTTC
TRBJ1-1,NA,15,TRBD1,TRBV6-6,CTSSYSLTGTGEAFF,TGTACCAGCAGTTACTCTTTAACCGGGACAGGGGAAGCTTTCTTT
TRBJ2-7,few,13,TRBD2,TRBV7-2,CASRLAANYEQYF,TGTGCCAGCAGACTAGCGGCCAACTACGAGCAGTACTTC
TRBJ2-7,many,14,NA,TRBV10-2,CASSELAESYEQYF,TGCGCCAGCAGTGAGCTAGCAGAATCCTACGAGCAGTACTTC
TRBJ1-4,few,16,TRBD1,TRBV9,CASSVTPGQGNEKLFF,TGTGCCAGCAGCGTAACTCCGGGACAGGGTAATGAAAAACTGTTTTTT
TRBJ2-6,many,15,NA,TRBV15,CATSSRDSGANVLTF,TGTGCCACCAGCTCCCGGGACTCTGGGGCCAACGTCCTGACTTTC
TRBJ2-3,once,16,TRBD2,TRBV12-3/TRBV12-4,CASSSLKREDTDTQYF,TGTGCCAGCAGTTCACTAAAGCGGGAGGACACAGATACGCAGTATTTT
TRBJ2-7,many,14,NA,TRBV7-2,CASSLDYGTYEQYF,TGTGCCAGCAGCTTAGATTACGGGACCTACGAGCAGTACTTC
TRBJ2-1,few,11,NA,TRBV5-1,CASSLTPEQFF,TGCGCCAGCAGCTTGACCCCGGAGCAGTTCTTC
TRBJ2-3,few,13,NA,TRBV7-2,CASSLERANTQYF,TGTGCCAGCAGCTTAGAGCGAGCGAATACGCAGTATTTT
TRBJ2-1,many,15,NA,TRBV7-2,CASSSQGGAYNEQFF,TGTGCCAGCAGCTCACAGGGGGGGGCTTACAATGAGCAGTTCTTC
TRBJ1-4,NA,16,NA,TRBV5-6,CASSLDRGRFLGKLFF,TGTGCCAGCAGTCTGGACAGAGGGAGGTTCCTCGGAAAACTGTTTTTT
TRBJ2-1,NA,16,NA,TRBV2,CASSESASVRYNEQFF,TGTGCCAGCAGTGAATCGGCTAGCGTCCGATACAATGAGCAGTTCTTC
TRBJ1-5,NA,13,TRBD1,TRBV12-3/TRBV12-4,CASSPGGFQPQHF,TGTGCCAGCAGTCCAGGGGGTTTTCAGCCCCAGCATTTT
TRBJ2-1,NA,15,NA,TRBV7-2,CASSSLARVYNEQFF,TGTGCCAGCAGCTCTCTAGCGAGAGTCTACAATGAGCAGTTCTTC
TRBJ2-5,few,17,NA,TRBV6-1,CASTLGGEWGLGETQYF,TGTGCCAGCACCCTCGGTGGGGAGTGGGGTCTCGGAGAGACCCAGTACTTC
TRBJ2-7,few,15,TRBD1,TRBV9,CASSVGQGISYEQYF,TGTGCCAGCAGCGTGGGACAGGGCATATCCTACGAGCAGTACTTC
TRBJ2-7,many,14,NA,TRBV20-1,CSARDLDSTYEQYF,TGCAGTGCTAGAGATTTGGACAGCACCTACGAGCAGTACTTC
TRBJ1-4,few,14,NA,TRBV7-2,CASSLGLFNEKLFF,TGTGCCAGCAGCTTAGGCTTGTTTAATGAAAAACTGTTTTTT
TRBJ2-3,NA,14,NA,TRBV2,CASSGGVLGDTQYF,TGTGCCAGCAGTGGGGGTGTACTTGGAGATACGCAGTATTTT
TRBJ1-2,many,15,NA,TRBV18,CASSPGPQADYGYTF,TGTGCCAGCTCTCCAGGCCCCCAGGCCGACTATGGCTACACCTTC
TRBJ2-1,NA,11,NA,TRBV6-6,CASSPQDEQFF,TGTGCCAGCAGTCCCCAGGATGAGCAGTTCTTC
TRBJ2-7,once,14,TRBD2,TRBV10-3,CAISPLAGSYEQYF,TGTGCCATCAGCCCACTAGCGGGATCCTACGAGCAGTACTTC
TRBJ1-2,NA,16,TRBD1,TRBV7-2,CASSFRDRGWVDGYTF,TGTGCCAGCAGCTTCCGGGACAGGGGTTGGGTAGATGGCTACACCTTC
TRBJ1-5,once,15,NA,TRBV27,CASSFWPSNNQPRHF,TGTGCCAGCAGTTTTTGGCCGAGCAACAATCAGCCCCGGCATTTT
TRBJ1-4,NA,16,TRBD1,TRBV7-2,CASSFGRGPTNEKLFF,TGTGCCAGCAGCTTTGGCAGGGGGCCAACTAATGAAAAACTGTTTTTT
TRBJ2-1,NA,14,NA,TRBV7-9,CASSSESIQETQFF,TGTGCCAGCAGCTCTGAGTCGATCCAAGAGACCCAGTTCTTC
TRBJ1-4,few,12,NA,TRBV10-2,CASSESREKLFF,TGCGCCAGCAGTGAGTCACGCGAAAAACTGTTTTTT
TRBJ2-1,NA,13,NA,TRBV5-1,CASSLATSNEQFF,TGCGCCAGCAGCTTGGCCACATCCAATGAGCAGTTCTTC
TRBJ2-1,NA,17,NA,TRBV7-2,CASSLIDPPSSYNEQFF,TGTGCCAGCAGCTTAATTGATCCCCCGAGCTCCTACAATGAGCAGTTCTTC
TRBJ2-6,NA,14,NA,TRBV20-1,CSARASSGANFLTF,TGCAGTGCTAGAGCGTCCTCTGGGGCCAACTTCCTGACTTTC
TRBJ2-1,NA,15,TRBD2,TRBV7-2,CASSFETSGANEQFF,TGTGCCAGCAGCTTTGAGACTAGCGGGGCGAATGAGCAGTTCTTC
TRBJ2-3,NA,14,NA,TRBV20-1,CSASLVSSTDTQYF,TGCAGTGCTTCCCTGGTCTCTAGCACAGATACGCAGTATTTT
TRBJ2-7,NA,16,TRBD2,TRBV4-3,CASSPTYRGRAYEQYF,TGCGCCAGCAGCCCCACGTACCGAGGGAGGGCCTACGAGCAGTACTTC
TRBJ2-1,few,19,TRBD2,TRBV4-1,CASSQDSQRGRDYYNEQFF,TGCGCCAGCAGCCAAGATAGCCAGCGGGGCCGGGACTACTACAATGAGCAGTTCTTC
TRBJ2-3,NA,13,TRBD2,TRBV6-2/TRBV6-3,CASSAGVTDTQYF,TGTGCCAGCTCGGCGGGAGTGACAGATACGCAGTATTTT
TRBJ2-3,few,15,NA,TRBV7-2,CASSPSARSTDTQYF,TGTGCCAGCAGCCCTAGCGCCCGAAGCACAGATACGCAGTATTTT
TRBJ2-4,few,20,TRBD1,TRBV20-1,CSAREEKGQGAVDVKNIQYF,TGCAGTGCTAGAGAGGAAAAGGGACAGGGGGCGGTAGATGTCAAAAACATTCAGTACTTC
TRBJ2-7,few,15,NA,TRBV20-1,CSGRGPDPRPYEQYF,TGCAGTGGTAGGGGTCCGGATCCGCGGCCCTACGAGCAGTACTTC
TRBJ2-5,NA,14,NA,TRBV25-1,CASSRQRPKETQYF,TGTGCCAGCAGCCGACAGAGGCCGAAGGAGACCCAGTACTTC
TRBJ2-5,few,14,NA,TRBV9,CASSVGNSVETQYF,TGTGCCAGCAGCGTAGGAAATAGTGTGGAGACCCAGTACTTC
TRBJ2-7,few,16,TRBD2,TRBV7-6,CASSLALGLAAYEQYF,TGTGCCAGCAGCTTAGCTCTGGGACTAGCGGCCTACGAGCAGTACTTC
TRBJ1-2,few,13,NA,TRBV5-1,CASSALGSYGYTF,TGCGCCAGCAGCGCCCTTGGGTCCTATGGCTACACCTTC
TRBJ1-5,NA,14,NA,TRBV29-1,CSVGLQGRQQPQHF,TGCAGCGTTGGACTACAGGGAAGGCAGCAGCCCCAGCATTTT
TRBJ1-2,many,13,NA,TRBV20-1,CSARTDTNYGYTF,TGCAGTGCTCGGACAGATACCAACTATGGCTACACCTTC
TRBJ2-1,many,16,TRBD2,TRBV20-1,CSAVGLAGGVGNEQFF,TGCAGTGCTGTAGGACTAGCGGGAGGGGTGGGCAATGAGCAGTTCTTC
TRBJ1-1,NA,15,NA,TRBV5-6,CASSLENTGNTEAFF,TGTGCCAGCAGCTTGGAGAATACAGGCAACACTGAAGCTTTCTTT
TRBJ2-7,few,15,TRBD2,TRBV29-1,CSVRTSGGGRYEQYF,TGCAGCGTCAGGACTAGCGGGGGAGGTCGATACGAGCAGTACTTC
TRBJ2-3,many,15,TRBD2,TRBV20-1,CSARDPAGGGDTQYF,TGCAGTGCTAGAGATCCGGCGGGAGGGGGAGATACGCAGTATTTT
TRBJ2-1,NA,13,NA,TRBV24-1,CATSDSGLNEQFF,TGTGCCACCAGTGATTCGGGCCTTAATGAGCAGTTCTTC
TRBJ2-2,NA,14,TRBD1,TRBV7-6,CASSPGGAGGERFF,TGTGCCAGCAGCCCAGGGGGCGCGGGCGGGGAGCGGTTTTTT
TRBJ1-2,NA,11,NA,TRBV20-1,CSATLTGGYTF,TGCAGTGCTACCCTTACCGGGGGCTACACCTTC
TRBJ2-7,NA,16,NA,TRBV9,CASSVESGVGSYEQYF,TGTGCCAGCAGCGTAGAGTCAGGTGTCGGGAGTTACGAGCAGTACTTC